The clone carrying this T cell receptor (beta chain) appeared many times. The antigen is unknown. RNA transcripts served as the template for amplifying TCR beta CDR3 regions. Researchers ran a first-round RT-PCR on the TCR CDR3 using the HTBI primer set. TCRdb used MiXCR to reprocess the multiplex PCR reads, holding one entry per CDR3 protein. The sample holds a few hundred thousand distinct CDR3 sequences, 35% to 55% seen once. The CDR3 is 17 amino acids. Germline CDR1 is SGDLS and CDR2 is YYNGEE. The junction had 8 bases not matched to a gene; V was cut back by 0 bases and J by 1 base. The record originates from a study of T cells in Graves' hyperthyroidism and ophthalmopathy. Study-wide results and limits: Blood also showed most of the thyroid clonotypes that were expanded above 0.001.

This chain links TRBV9 with TRBJ2-5; 8 nucleotides agree with TRBD2. The source is a young woman with Graves' hyperthyroidism. The specimen sequenced was peripheral blood or thyroid tissue (not recorded which). CDR3 sequence: CASSVAGGRSIQETQYF. The DNA for the CDR3 is TGTGCCAGCAGCGTAGCCGGCGGGAGGTCCATCCAAGAGACCCAGTACTTC.